Following are 14 T cell receptor beta chains from one sample sequenced in a study of cytomegalovirus exposure and HLA in healthy donors. PCR involved 60 Vbeta and 13 Jbeta primers. Only in-frame clones appear in the TCRdb table, and some are missing; sequencing was by immunoSEQ multiplex PCR. This sample has 150,000 to 200,000 clones, with around nine tenths found just once. Sequences were obtained from PBMCs. These receptors were taken from a woman aged 25-40 years in good health and CMV-seronegative.

The rearrangement joins TRBV18 to TRBJ1-5; D uncertain. The CDR3 totals 15 residues. V was shortened by 0 bases and J by 9 bases, with 15 bases between the two germline ends. Germline V gene sequence: CDR1 KGHSH, CDR2 LQKENI. CDR3 bases: TGTGCCAGCTCACCACCCGACCCGGGGAGGAGGCCCCAGCATTTT. Residues: CASSPPDPGRRPQHF.

The chain uses TRBV7-6 and TRBJ2-2; D is unclear. CDR1 SGHVS and CDR2 FNYEAQ come from the germline V gene. The CDR3 is made up of 14 amino acids. V lost 6 bases and J 4 bases, leaving 12 bases between the germline ends. CDR3 DNA: TGTGCCAGCAGGCCTACCTCGAGCACCGGGGAGCTGTTTTTT. It specifies CASRPTSSTGELFF.

The rearrangement uses TRBV27 and TRBJ2-7; D perhaps matches TRBD2 (5 bases). Trimming took off 6 bases at V and 5 bases at J, with 14 bases between the two ends. CDR3 length equals 13 residues. Germline CDR1 is MNHEY and CDR2 is SMNVEV (reference sequence). Here the CDR3 reads CASRLRVLDEQYF. The CDR3 DNA reads as TGTGCCAGCAGGCTGAGGGTCTTGGACGAGCAGTACTTC.

The chain combines TRBV5-1 with TRBJ2-1; 9 nucleotides line up with TRBD2. This CDR3 is built from 15 residues. From germline, CDR1 is SGHRS and CDR2 YFSETQ. V trimming: 8 bases; J trimming: 6 bases; junction bases outside the gene matches: 12. Written as DNA, the CDR3 is TGCGCCAGAACCCCCGGGCGGGGGGGTAGCAATGAGCAGTTCTTC. Protein: CARTPGRGGSNEQFF.

V usage is TRBV13 and J usage is TRBJ2-5, with 10 bases that match TRBD1. This CDR3 is built from 14 residues. Losses at the gene ends were 5 bases for V and 5 bases for J; bases not matched to a gene: 5. Germline CDR1 is PRHDT and CDR2 is FYEKMQ (reference sequence). The CDR3 spells CASSVGQGLETQYF. The CDR3 DNA reads as TGTGCCAGCAGCGTGGGACAGGGGCTGGAGACCCAGTACTTC. Filled out from reference TRBV13 and TRBJ2-5, the complete variable domain reads AAGVIQSPRHLIKEKRETATLKCYPIPRHDTVYWYQQGPGQDPQFLISFYEKMQSDKGSIPDRFSAQQFSDYHSELNMSSLELGDSALYFCASSVGQGLETQYFGPGTRLLVL.

The rearrangement links TRBV12-5 to TRBJ2-7; D is unclear. The germline V gene has CDR1 LGHNT and CDR2 FRNRAP. The CDR3 consists of 11 residues. The V and J ends lost 5 bases and 3 bases respectively, with 5 bases between them. Here the CDR3 reads CASGPLYEQYF. CDR3 in DNA: TGTGCTAGTGGTCCCCTCTACGAGCAGTACTTC.

The chain couples TRBV2 to TRBJ2-7, with a tentative D call TRBD2 (5 bases). The V gene's germline CDR1 is SNHLY and CDR2 FYNNEI. V was cut by 7 bases and J by 2 bases, with 9 bases left in between. This CDR3 is built from 12 residues. The DNA for the CDR3 is TGTGCCAGCACCGGGAACACCTACGAGCAGTACTTC. Translated, it gives CASTGNTYEQYF.

This clone was observed a few times. This chain joins TRBV5-4 and TRBJ1-5; D unresolved. The CDR3 spans 15 residues. V was shortened by 2 bases and J by 4 bases, with 13 bases between the two germline ends. Germline-derived CDR1 and CDR2 are SGHNT and YYREEE (reference sequence). The CDR3 spells CASSFDGQKNQPQHF. The CDR3 region has the DNA TGTGCCAGCAGCTTCGATGGGCAGAAAAATCAGCCCCAGCATTTT.

The chain carries TRBV27 and TRBJ2-7; TRBD2 matches at 7 bases. This CDR3 spans 18 amino acids. Germline trimming cut 2 bases from V and 2 bases from J; bases unmatched to any gene: 15. The germline CDR1 and CDR2 sequences are MNHEY and SMNVEV (reference sequence). The CDR3 DNA sequence: TGTGCCAGCAGTTTAAGGGGCTTTGGGGCGGGAGTCCCCTACGAGCAGTACTTC. Encoded protein: CASSLRGFGAGVPYEQYF.

The chain couples TRBV15 to TRBJ1-2; D not resolved. The CDR3 spans 12 residues. V lost 0 bases to trimming and J lost 8 bases, with 7 bases between them. The germline V gene has CDR1 LNHNV and CDR2 YYDKDF (reference sequence). The CDR3 protein is CATSRDPRGYTF. The CDR3 DNA reads as TGTGCCACCAGCAGAGATCCGAGAGGCTACACCTTC.

The chain combines TRBV19 with TRBJ2-2; TRBD1 matches 7 bases. V dropped 4 bases and J dropped 6; count of bases not matched to a gene: 11. There are 16 residues in the CDR3. CDR1 LNHDA and CDR2 SQIVND come from the germline V gene (reference sequence). The CDR3, as DNA: TGTGCCAGTAGTACCCGGACAGGCGTGGGGTCCGGGGAGCTGTTTTTT. Translated, it gives CASSTRTGVGSGELFF.

This chain joins TRBV18 and TRBJ1-1; TRBD1 matches 7 bases. CDR1 and CDR2 from the germline V gene are KGHSH and LQKENI. This CDR3 has 14 amino acids. The V segment lost 3 bases and the J segment 6 bases; nucleotides outside the gene matches: 7. DNA for the CDR3: TGTGCCAGCTCACCCGCGGAGGGGGCGGCTGAAGCTTTCTTT. Protein: CASSPAEGAAEAFF.

The V gene is TRBV5-1, the J gene TRBJ2-1; TRBD2 aligns across 12 bases. This CDR3 region has 15 residues. Germline CDR1 SGHRS, CDR2 YFSETQ. Trimming took 4 bases from V and 7 from J; bases not matched to a gene: 6. The CDR3 nucleotides read TGCGCCAGCAGCCCCCTAGCGGGAGGGCCTAATGAGCAGTTCTTC. Encoded protein: CASSPLAGGPNEQFF.

This rearrangement joins TRBV9 to TRBJ1-2, with 7 bases that match TRBD1. CDR1 SGDLS and CDR2 YYNGEE come from the germline V gene. Germline trimming cut 4 bases from V and 4 bases from J; bases unmatched to any gene: 7. CDR3 length: 14 residues. The CDR3 spells CASSPKGQRYGYTF. CDR3 nucleotides: TGTGCCAGCAGCCCAAAGGGACAGCGCTATGGCTACACCTTC.